Detailed here is one TCR beta chain. Its antigen is as yet unknown. This may be a read error, as it is one base from a much larger clone. Different DNA sequences within this sample yield the same CDR3. The sample comes from a study of OX40 agonist ivuxolimab in advanced cancers. Looking at the study overall: Ivuxolimab, an agonist antibody against OX40 (CD134), was given to patients. In this trial design, patients received ivuxolimab intravenously at 0.01 to 10 mg/kg every 2 weeks. General observations from the study: The average count of expanded clones was higher among CD8+ T cells than among CD4+. In the expanded peripheral T cells, antigen specificity was never determined.

The CDR3 sequence is 14 residues long. Germline V gene sequence: CDR1 SGHAT, CDR2 FQDESV (reference sequence). The table came from immunoSEQ multiplex PCR; TCRdb's copy has only in-frame clones and leaves some out. The sample lists fewer than 50,000 clones, roughly nine tenths occurring once. This rearrangement joins TRBV11-1 to TRBJ2-7; a possible D gene is TRBD1 (6 bases). This clonotype was sampled from an adult with an advanced solid tumor such as melanoma, head and neck, liver or kidney cancer. The sample in question was CD4+ or CD8+ T cells sorted from blood, obtained in a trial of the OX40 agonist ivuxolimab. The CDR3 protein is CASSFTGNPYEQYF. The DNA of the CDR3 is TGTGCCAGCAGCTTTACAGGGAATCCCTACGAGCAATACTTC.